The text below deals with one TCR beta chain. This specimen comes from a study of blood T cell repertoires in COVID-19. Data came from immunoSEQ multiplex PCR; TCRdb stores just in-frame clones and leaves some out. This table holds around 97,000 clones, 75% to 90% found once. The TCR sequence derives from a human donor in a cohort sampled during active COVID-19. Sequenced material: peripheral blood.

Here the CDR3 reads CASRGGLMNTEAFF. The CDR3 DNA sequence: TGTGCCAGCAGGGGGGGACTCATGAACACTGAAGCTTTCTTT. This chain connects TRBV27 to TRBJ1-1; perhaps TRBD1 as D (5 bases). CDR1 and CDR2 from the germline V gene are MNHEY and SMNVEV (reference sequence). This CDR3 is 14 amino acids long. V was pared by 6 bases and J by 0 bases, with 11 bases between.